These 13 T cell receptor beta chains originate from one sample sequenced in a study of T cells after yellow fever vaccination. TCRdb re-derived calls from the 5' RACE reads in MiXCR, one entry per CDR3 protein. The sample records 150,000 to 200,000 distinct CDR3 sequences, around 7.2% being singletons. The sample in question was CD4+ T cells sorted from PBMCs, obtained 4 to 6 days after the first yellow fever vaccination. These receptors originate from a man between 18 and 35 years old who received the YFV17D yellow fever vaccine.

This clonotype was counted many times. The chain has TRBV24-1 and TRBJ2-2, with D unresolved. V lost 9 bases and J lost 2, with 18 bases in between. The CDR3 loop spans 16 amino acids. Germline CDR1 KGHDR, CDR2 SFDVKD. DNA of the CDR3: TGTGCCACCCCCCTCTGGCGAGGAGACAACACCGGGGAGCTGTTTTTT. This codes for CATPLWRGDNTGELFF.

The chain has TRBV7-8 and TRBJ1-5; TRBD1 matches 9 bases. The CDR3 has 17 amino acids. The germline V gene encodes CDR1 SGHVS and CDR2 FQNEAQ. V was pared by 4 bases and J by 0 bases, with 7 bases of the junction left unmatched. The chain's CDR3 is CASSSGTGSYSNQPQHF. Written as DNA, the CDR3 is TGTGCCAGCAGCTCAGGGACAGGGTCGTATAGCAATCAGCCCCAGCATTTT.

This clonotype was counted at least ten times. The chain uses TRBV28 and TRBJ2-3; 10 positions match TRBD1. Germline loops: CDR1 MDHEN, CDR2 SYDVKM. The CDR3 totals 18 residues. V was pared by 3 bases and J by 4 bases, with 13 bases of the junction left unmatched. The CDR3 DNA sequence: TGTGCCAGCAGTTTGGGGCAAACCGGGACAGGGGCCCCAGATACGCAGTATTTT. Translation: CASSLGQTGTGAPDTQYF.

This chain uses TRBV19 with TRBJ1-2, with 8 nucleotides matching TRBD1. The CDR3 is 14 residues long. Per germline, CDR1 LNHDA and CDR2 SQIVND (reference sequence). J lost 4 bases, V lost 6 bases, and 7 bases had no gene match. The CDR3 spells CASRTRDRIYGYTF. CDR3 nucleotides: TGTGCCAGTAGAACCAGGGACAGGATCTATGGCTACACCTTC.

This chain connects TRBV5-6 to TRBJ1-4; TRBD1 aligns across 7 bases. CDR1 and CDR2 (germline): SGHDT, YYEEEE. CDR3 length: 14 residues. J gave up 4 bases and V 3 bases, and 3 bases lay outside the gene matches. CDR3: CASSSTGSNEKLFF. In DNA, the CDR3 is TGTGCCAGCAGCTCGACAGGGAGTAATGAAAAACTGTTTTTT.

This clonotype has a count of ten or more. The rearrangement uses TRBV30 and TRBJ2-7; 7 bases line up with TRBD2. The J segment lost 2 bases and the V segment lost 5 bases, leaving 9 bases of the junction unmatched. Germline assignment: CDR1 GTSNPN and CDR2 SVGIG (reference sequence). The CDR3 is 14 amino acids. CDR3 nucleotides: TGTGCCTGGGGAGCCGGGGGGTATACCTACGAGCAGTACTTC. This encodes CAWGAGGYTYEQYF.

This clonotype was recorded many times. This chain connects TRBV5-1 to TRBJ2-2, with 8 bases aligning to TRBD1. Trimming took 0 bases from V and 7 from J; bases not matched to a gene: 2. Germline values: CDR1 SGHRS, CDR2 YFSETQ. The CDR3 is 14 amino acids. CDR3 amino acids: CASSLGQGIGELFF. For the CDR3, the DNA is TGCGCCAGCAGCTTGGGACAGGGGATCGGGGAGCTGTTTTTT. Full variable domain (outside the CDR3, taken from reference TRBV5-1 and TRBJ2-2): KAGVTQTPRYLIKTRGQQVTLSCSPISGHRSVSWYQQTPGQGLQFLFEYFSETQRNKGNFPGRFSGRQFSNSRSEMNVSTLELGDSALYLCASSLGQGIGELFFGEGSRLTVL.

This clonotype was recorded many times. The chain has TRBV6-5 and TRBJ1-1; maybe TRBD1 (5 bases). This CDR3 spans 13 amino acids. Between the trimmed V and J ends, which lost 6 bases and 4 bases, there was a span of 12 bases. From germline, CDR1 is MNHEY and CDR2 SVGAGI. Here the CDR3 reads CASSHGGATEAFF. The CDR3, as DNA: TGTGCCAGCAGCCACGGGGGAGCCACTGAAGCTTTCTTT.

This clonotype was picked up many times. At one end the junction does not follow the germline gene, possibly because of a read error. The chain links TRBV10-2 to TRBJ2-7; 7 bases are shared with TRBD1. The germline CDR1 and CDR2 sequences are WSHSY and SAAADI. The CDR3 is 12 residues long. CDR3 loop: CASSGQAYEQYF. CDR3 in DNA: TGCGCCAGTAGTGGACAGGCCTACGAGCAGTACTTC.

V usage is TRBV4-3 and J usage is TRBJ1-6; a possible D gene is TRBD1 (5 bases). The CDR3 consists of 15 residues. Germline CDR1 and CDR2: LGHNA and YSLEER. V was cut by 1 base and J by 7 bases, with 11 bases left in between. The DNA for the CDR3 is TGCGCCAGCAGCCAAGCCGACAGATTAAATTCACCCCTCCACTTT. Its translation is CASSQADRLNSPLHF.

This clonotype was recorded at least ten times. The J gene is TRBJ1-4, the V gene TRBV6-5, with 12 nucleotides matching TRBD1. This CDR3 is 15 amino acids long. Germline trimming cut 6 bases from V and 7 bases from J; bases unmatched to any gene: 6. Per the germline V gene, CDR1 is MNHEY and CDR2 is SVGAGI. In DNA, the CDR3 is TGTGCCAGCAGGGGGACAGGGGGCCGGAGTGAAAAACTGTTTTTT. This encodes CASRGTGGRSEKLFF.

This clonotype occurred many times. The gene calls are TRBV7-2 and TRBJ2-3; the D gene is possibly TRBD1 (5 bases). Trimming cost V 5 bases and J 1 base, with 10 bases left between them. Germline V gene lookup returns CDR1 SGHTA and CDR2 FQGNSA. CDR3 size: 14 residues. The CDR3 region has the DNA TGTGCCAGCAGCCCGACAGTCCGCACAGATACGCAGTATTTT. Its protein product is CASSPTVRTDTQYF. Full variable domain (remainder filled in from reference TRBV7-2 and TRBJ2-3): GAGVSQSPSNKVTEKGKDVELRCDPISGHTALYWYRQSLGQGLEFLIYFQGNSAPDKSGLPSDRFSAERTGGSVSTLTIQRTQQEDSAVYLCASSPTVRTDTQYFGPGTRLTVL.

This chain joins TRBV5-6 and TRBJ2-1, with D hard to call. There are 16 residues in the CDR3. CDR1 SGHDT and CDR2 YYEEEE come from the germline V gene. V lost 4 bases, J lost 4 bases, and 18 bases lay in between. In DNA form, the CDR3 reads TGTGCCAGCAGCCCAACGCTGGACGCTGTTTACAATGAGCAGTTCTTC. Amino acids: CASSPTLDAVYNEQFF.